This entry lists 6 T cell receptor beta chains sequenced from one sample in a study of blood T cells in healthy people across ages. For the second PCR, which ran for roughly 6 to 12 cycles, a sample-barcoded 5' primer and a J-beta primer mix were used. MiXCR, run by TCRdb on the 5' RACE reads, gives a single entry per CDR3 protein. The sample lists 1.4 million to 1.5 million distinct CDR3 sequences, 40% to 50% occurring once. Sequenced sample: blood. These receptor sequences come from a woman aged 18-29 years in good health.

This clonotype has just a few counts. The CDR3 coding sequence is TGCAGTGCTAGAGATGGCAGCCCAGATACGCAGTATTTT. Its protein product is CSARDGSPDTQYF. V and J are TRBV20-1 and TRBJ2-3; D call uncertain. CDR3 length equals 13 residues. The V and J ends lost 0 bases and 4 bases respectively, with 8 bases between them. Germline CDR1 is DFQATT and CDR2 is SNEGSKA (reference sequence).

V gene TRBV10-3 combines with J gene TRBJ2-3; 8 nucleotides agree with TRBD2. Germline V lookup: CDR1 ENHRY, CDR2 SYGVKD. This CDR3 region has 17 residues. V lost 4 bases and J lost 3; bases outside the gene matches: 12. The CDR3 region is CAISGGPVSGGTDTQYF. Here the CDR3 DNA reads TGTGCCATCAGTGGGGGACCCGTTTCGGGAGGGACAGATACGCAGTATTTT.

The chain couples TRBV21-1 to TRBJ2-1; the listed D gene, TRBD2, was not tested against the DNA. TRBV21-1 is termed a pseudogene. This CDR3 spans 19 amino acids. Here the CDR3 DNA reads TGTGCCAGCAGCTACGTTGATCTTAAAGGACTAGCGGGAGAAAATGAGCAGTTCTTC. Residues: CASSYVDLKGLAGENEQFF.

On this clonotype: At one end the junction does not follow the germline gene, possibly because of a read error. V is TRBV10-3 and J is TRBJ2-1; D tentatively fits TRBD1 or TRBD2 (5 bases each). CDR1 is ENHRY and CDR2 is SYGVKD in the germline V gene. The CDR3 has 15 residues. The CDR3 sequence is CAITEGRASYNEQFF. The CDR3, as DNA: TGTGCCATCACTGAGGGCAGGGCGTCCTACAATGAGCAGTTCTTC.

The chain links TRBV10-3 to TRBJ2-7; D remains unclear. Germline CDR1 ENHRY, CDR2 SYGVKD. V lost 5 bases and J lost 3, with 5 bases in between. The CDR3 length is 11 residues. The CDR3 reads CAISFNYEQYF. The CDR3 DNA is TGTGCCATCAGTTTCAACTACGAGCAGTACTTC.

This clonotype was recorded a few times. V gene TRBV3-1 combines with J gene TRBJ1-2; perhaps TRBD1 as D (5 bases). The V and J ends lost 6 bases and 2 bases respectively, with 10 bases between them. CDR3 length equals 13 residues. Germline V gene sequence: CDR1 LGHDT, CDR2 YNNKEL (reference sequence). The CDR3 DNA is TGTGCCAGCAGGGGGACCTCAAACTATGGCTACACCTTC. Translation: CASRGTSNYGYTF.